This T cell receptor (beta chain) stems from a study of Ad26.COV2.S vaccination and SARS-CoV-2 variants. The treatment here: some 20 received Ad26.COV2.S at low or high dose, single or two shots; about 5 received placebo; per-sample allocation not given. Samples were taken on day 63 after the first vaccine or placebo injection. The CDR3 is 13 amino acids. V was clipped by 0 bases and J by 1 base, with 4 bases between them. CDR1 SGDLS and CDR2 YYNGEE come from the germline V gene. The table came from immunoSEQ multiplex PCR; TCRdb's copy has only in-frame clones and leaves some out. This table holds about 320,000 clones, around four fifths found once.

The source is a person aged 18 to 65 who received the Ad26.COV2.S COVID-19 vaccine or a placebo. This sample comprised peripheral blood, obtained in a trial of Ad26.COV2.S vaccine versus placebo. The chain combines TRBV9 with TRBJ1-1; D is unclear. The CDR3 sequence is CASSVDGNTEAFF. The CDR3 nucleotides read TGTGCCAGCAGCGTAGACGGGAACACTGAAGCTTTCTTT.